A single sample is the source of the 20 T cell receptor beta chains below, sequenced in a study of T cells in Graves' hyperthyroidism and ophthalmopathy. Amplification of TCR beta CDR3 regions used RNA as the template. Primed by the HTBI set, a first-round RT-PCR was run on the TCR CDR3. MiXCR, run by TCRdb on the multiplex PCR reads, gives a single entry per CDR3 protein. Counted here are about 500,000 distinct CDR3 sequences, roughly a sixth occurring once; the ten biggest clones make up roughly 18%. The sample was blood. The receptor set was obtained from a woman aged 18-29 years with Graves' hyperthyroidism.

With respect to this clonotype: Given a much more abundant clone one base away, this may be a read error. The chain employs TRBV29-1 and TRBJ2-5, with D perhaps being TRBD1 or TRBD2 (5 bases each). Between the trimmed V and J ends, which lost 2 bases and 3 bases, there was a span of 10 bases. The CDR3 contains 13 residues. Germline V gene data show CDR1 as SQVTM and CDR2 as ANQGSEA. In DNA, the CDR3 is TGCAGCGTTGAAAGGGGACGGAAAGAGACCCAGTACTTC. This codes for CSVERGRKETQYF.

This clonotype was seen a few times. V usage is TRBV12-3 or TRBV12-4 and J usage is TRBJ1-6, with D possibly being TRBD1 (5 bases). Deletions cut 5 bases from V and 2 bases from J, with 16 bases between. This CDR3 comprises 17 residues. The CDR3 region has the DNA TGTGCCAGCAGTACCCTCTTGGGGGGAACCTATAATTCACCCCTCCACTTT. Translation gives CASSTLLGGTYNSPLHF.

DNA for the CDR3: TGCAGCGTTGCAGCCGGGACAGGGGGCAGTCAGCCCCAGCATTTT. Amino acids: CSVAAGTGGSQPQHF. The chain uses TRBV29-1 and TRBJ1-5; the match to TRBD1 covers 12 bases. The germline gives CDR1 SQVTM, CDR2 ANQGSEA. This CDR3 has 15 amino acids. Trimming took 4 bases from V and 6 from J; bases not matched to a gene: 7.

This clonotype has only a few counts. V usage is TRBV19 and J usage is TRBJ2-1; TRBD2 matches 12 bases. The CDR3 has 22 amino acids. Trimming cost V 2 bases and J 0 bases; bases outside gene matches: 17. CDR1 and CDR2 from the germline V gene are LNHDA and SQIVND (reference sequence). The DNA for the CDR3 is TGTGCCAGTAGTATAACCGGACTAGCGGGGTCCTCCACCCTAAGCTCCTACAATGAGCAGTTCTTC. Protein: CASSITGLAGSSTLSSYNEQFF.

This clonotype was found many times. The chain recombines TRBV2 with TRBJ2-1; D gene unclear. This CDR3 region has 11 residues. The V end lost 2 bases, the J end lost 5 bases, and 1 base lay between the germline ends. CDR1 and CDR2 from the germline V gene are SNHLY and FYNNEI. The CDR3 sequence is CASSEHNEQFF. DNA of the CDR3: TGTGCCAGCAGTGAACACAATGAGCAGTTCTTC.

This clonotype occurred many times. The V and J genes are TRBV7-2 and TRBJ1-1; D not certain. The CDR3 covers 14 residues. Germline V CDR1 and CDR2: SGHTA, FQGNSA. V lost 6 bases to trimming and J lost 2 bases, with 13 bases between them. The CDR3 region is CASSKEILNTEAFF. CDR3 nucleotides: TGTGCCAGCAGTAAGGAGATCCTAAACACTGAAGCTTTCTTT.

This clonotype was observed at least ten times. The chain is built from TRBV15 and TRBJ1-1, with a possible D match to TRBD1 (6 bases). Trimming cost V 5 bases and J 1 base, with 20 bases left between them. This CDR3 comprises 17 residues. Germline values: CDR1 LNHNV, CDR2 YYDKDF (reference sequence). The CDR3 DNA is TGTGCCACCAGCGGAATAACAGGGAATTTGCGGAACACTGAAGCTTTCTTT. It encodes CATSGITGNLRNTEAFF.

This clonotype was recorded at least ten times. The CDR3 nucleotides are TGTGCCAGCAGCTTAGTGGAGCGGATGGCGGATACGCAGTATTTT. Protein sequence: CASSLVERMADTQYF. The genes are TRBV7-2 and TRBJ2-3; D possibly corresponds to TRBD2 (5 bases). The CDR3 runs 15 residues. The V gene's germline CDR1 is SGHTA and CDR2 FQGNSA. Trimming removed 1 base from V and 6 bases from J, with 14 bases in between.

This clonotype was seen more than once but under ten times. The rearrangement links TRBV4-2 to TRBJ1-4; D possibly corresponds to TRBD1 (5 bases). CDR3 length: 15 amino acids. Germline lookup yields CDR1 LGHNA and CDR2 YNFKEQ. V was cut by 0 bases and J by 8 bases, with 13 bases left in between. The CDR3 DNA reads as TGTGCCAGCAGCCAAGATGGGCAGGGACGCGAAAAACTGTTTTTT. Amino acids: CASSQDGQGREKLFF.

This clonotype turned up a few times. The chain recombines TRBV7-9 with TRBJ2-7; TRBD2 might be the D (6 bases). The CDR3 contains 15 residues. Germline V CDR1 and CDR2: SEHNR, FQNEAQ (reference sequence). Trimming stripped 5 bases from V and 3 bases from J, with 17 bases between. The CDR3 sequence: CASSRGFGRDYEQYF. CDR3 DNA sequence: TGTGCCAGCAGCCGGGGGTTTGGACGGGACTACGAGCAGTACTTC.

This clonotype came up many times. The rearrangement uses TRBV27 and TRBJ2-1, with 7 bases aligning to TRBD1. V lost 7 bases to trimming and J lost 7 bases; unmatched junction nucleotides: 4. This CDR3 is built from 12 residues. Germline CDR1 reads MNHEY; CDR2 reads SMNVEV (reference sequence). CDR3 nucleotides: TGTGCCAGCACTAACAGGGGTAATGAGCAGTTCTTC. Protein product: CASTNRGNEQFF.

This clonotype was recorded once. This could be a read error, since a much larger clone is one nucleotide away. The chain links TRBV7-6 to TRBJ2-7; D is perhaps TRBD1 or TRBD2 (5 bases each). The V gene lost 2 bases and the J gene lost 7 bases, with 18 bases spanning the gap. Germline-derived CDR1 and CDR2 are SGHVS and FNYEAQ. The CDR3 is 15 residues long. CDR3 amino acids: CASSLPNGTGGEQYF. CDR3 nucleotide sequence: TGTGCCAGCAGCTTACCAAACGGGACCGGCGGTGAGCAGTACTTC.

The table lists this clonotype with many counts. The J gene is TRBJ1-2, the V gene TRBV7-2; D is ambiguous. CDR3 length: 12 amino acids. Trimming stripped 7 bases from V and 4 bases from J, with 10 bases between. CDR1 SGHTA and CDR2 FQGNSA come from the germline V gene. CDR3 DNA: TGTGCCAGCACCGTGGACTTCTATGGCTACACCTTC. This sequence encodes CASTVDFYGYTF.

In its sample, this clonotype was seen a few times. The rearrangement uses TRBV6-4 and TRBJ1-3; tentatively, D is TRBD1 (6 bases). Trimming stripped 3 bases from V and 1 base from J, with 13 bases between. The CDR3 covers 16 residues. Looked up from germline, CDR1 is MRHNA and CDR2 is SNTAGT. CDR3 nucleotide sequence: TGTGCCAGCAGTGATGAAAAGACAGGATCTGGAAACACCATATATTTT. Its translation: CASSDEKTGSGNTIYF.

This clonotype was seen at least ten times. This chain connects TRBV20-1 to TRBJ2-3; D might be TRBD1 or TRBD2, each matching 5 bases. V dropped 0 bases and J dropped 4 bases, with 11 bases sitting between them. The CDR3 spans 14 residues. The germline V gene encodes CDR1 DFQATT and CDR2 SNEGSKA (reference sequence). The CDR3: CSARDGTEPDTQYF. The CDR3 DNA follows: TGCAGTGCTAGAGATGGGACCGAACCAGATACGCAGTATTTT.

The V call is TRBV7-6, the J call TRBJ2-2; 8 nucleotides match TRBD1. Per the germline V gene, CDR1 is SGHVS and CDR2 is FNYEAQ. V dropped 0 bases and J dropped 5; count of bases not matched to a gene: 2. The CDR3 has 15 amino acids. The CDR3 nucleotides are TGTGCCAGCAGCTTAGCGGACAGGGCAACCGGGGAGCTGTTTTTT. This gives the protein CASSLADRATGELFF.

The sample holds a few counts of this clonotype. The rearrangement joins TRBV10-3 to TRBJ1-1; no clear D gene. Trimming took 4 bases from V and 1 from J, leaving 7 bases between them. CDR1 is ENHRY and CDR2 is SYGVKD in the germline V gene. The CDR3 length is 13 residues. The CDR3, as DNA: TGTGCCATCAGTGGCTTTCCGAACACTGAAGCTTTCTTT. As protein: CAISGFPNTEAFF.

This chain links TRBV30 with TRBJ2-2, with D perhaps matching TRBD1 or TRBD2 (7 bases each). Germline values: CDR1 GTSNPN, CDR2 SVGIG (reference sequence). CDR3 length equals 16 residues. Deletions cut 3 bases from V and 5 bases from J, with 19 bases between. DNA of the CDR3: TGTGCCTGGAGCCCTGACAGGGCGGGGGTGACCGGGGAGCTGTTTTTT. Translated, it gives CAWSPDRAGVTGELFF.

V and J are TRBV4-1 and TRBJ2-7; 8 bases fit TRBD2. The CDR3 length is 17 residues. After removal of 4 bases from V and 0 bases from J, the junction contained 11 bases not matched to a gene. Per the germline V gene, CDR1 is MGHRA and CDR2 is YSYEKL. The CDR3 loop reads CASSRRGGSGTSYEQYF. The CDR3 nucleotides are TGCGCCAGCAGCCGCCGGGGGGGTAGCGGGACCTCCTACGAGCAGTACTTC.

This clonotype was picked up one time. Relative to the germline gene, one junction end is altered; a read error may explain this. This sequence joins TRBV3-1 and TRBJ2-1; 8 bases are shared with TRBD1. This CDR3 is built from 15 residues. Germline V gene sequence: CDR1 LGHDT, CDR2 YNNKEL (reference sequence). CDR3 DNA: TGTGCCAGCAGCCAAACGGGACAGGCCTACAATGACCAGTTCTTC. This codes for CASSQTGQAYNDQFF.